Listed below are T cell receptor beta chains from one sample, sequenced in a study of OX40 agonist ivuxolimab in advanced cancers. Sequencing used immunoSEQ multiplex PCR; TCRdb keeps in-frame clones, though not all of them. Of about 18,000 clones listed, 80% are singletons. This material consisted of CD4+ or CD8+ T cells sorted from blood, taken in a trial of the OX40 agonist ivuxolimab. Receptors originate from an adult with an advanced solid tumor such as melanoma, head and neck, liver or kidney cancer. Both conserved end residues are part of each CDR3. The order of the fields is clone size, J gene, V gene, D gene, CDR3 protein, CDR3 DNA. The D gene is left open where the match is weak. Not every row has a clone size; where given, it reads once, few, many or a size class.

clone size: -; J gene: TRBJ1-2; V gene: TRBV10-3; D gene: TRBD1; CDR3 protein: CAISESGTGIYGYTF; CDR3 DNA: TGTGCCATCAGTGAGTCGGGGACAGGGATCTATGGCTACACCTTC
clone size: -; J gene: TRBJ2-5; V gene: TRBV11-1; D gene: -; CDR3 protein: CASSQGGETQYF; CDR3 DNA: TGTGCCAGCAGCCAAGGGGGGGAGACCCAGTACTTC
clone size: -; J gene: TRBJ2-7; V gene: TRBV5-1; D gene: -; CDR3 protein: CASSFGGPSYEQYF; CDR3 DNA: TGCGCCAGCAGCTTTGGTGGGCCCTCCTACGAGCAGTACTTC
clone size: few; J gene: TRBJ2-7; V gene: TRBV5-8; D gene: TRBD1; CDR3 protein: CASNRDRAHEQYF; CDR3 DNA: TGTGCCAGCAACCGGGACAGGGCCCACGAGCAGTACTTC
clone size: -; J gene: TRBJ2-7; V gene: TRBV7-2; D gene: TRBD1; CDR3 protein: CASSLSRDRFYEQYF; CDR3 DNA: TGTGCCAGCAGTCTGAGCCGGGACAGGTTTTACGAGCAGTACTTC
clone size: once; J gene: TRBJ2-7; V gene: TRBV7-6; D gene: -; CDR3 protein: CASSLGFRYEQYF; CDR3 DNA: TGTGCCAGCAGCTTAGGCTTCCGATACGAGCAGTACTTC
clone size: -; J gene: TRBJ2-5; V gene: TRBV20-1; D gene: -; CDR3 protein: CSARNQETQYF; CDR3 DNA: TGCAGTGCCAGAAACCAAGAGACCCAGTACTTC
clone size: -; J gene: TRBJ2-3; V gene: TRBV9; D gene: TRBD2; CDR3 protein: CASSVAQTSGITDTQYF; CDR3 DNA: TGTGCCAGCAGCGTAGCGCAGACTAGCGGAATCACAGATACGCAGTATTTT
clone size: -; J gene: TRBJ2-7; V gene: TRBV6-6; D gene: -; CDR3 protein: CASSPGTAYEQYF; CDR3 DNA: TGTGCCAGCAGCCCAGGGACGGCCTACGAGCAGTACTTC
clone size: -; J gene: TRBJ2-3; V gene: TRBV6-5; D gene: TRBD2; CDR3 protein: CASSYTSGSPDTQYF; CDR3 DNA: TGTGCCAGCAGTTACACTAGCGGGAGTCCAGATACGCAGTATTTT
clone size: -; J gene: TRBJ1-5; V gene: TRBV28; D gene: TRBD1; CDR3 protein: CASSFRDSLEQPQHF; CDR3 DNA: TGTGCCAGCAGTTTTAGGGACAGCCTAGAACAGCCCCAGCATTTT